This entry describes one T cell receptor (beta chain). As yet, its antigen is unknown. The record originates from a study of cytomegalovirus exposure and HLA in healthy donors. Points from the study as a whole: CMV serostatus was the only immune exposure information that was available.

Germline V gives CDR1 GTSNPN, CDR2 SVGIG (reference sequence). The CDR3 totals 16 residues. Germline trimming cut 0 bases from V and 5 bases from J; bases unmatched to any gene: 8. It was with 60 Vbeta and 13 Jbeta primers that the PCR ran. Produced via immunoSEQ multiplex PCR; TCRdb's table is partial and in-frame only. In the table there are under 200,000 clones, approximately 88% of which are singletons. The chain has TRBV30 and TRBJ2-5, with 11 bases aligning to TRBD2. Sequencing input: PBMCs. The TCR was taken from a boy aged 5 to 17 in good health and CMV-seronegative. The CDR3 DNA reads TGTGCCTGGAGTGTATCTCGGGCTAGCGGGAGGGAGACCCAGTACTTC. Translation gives CAWSVSRASGRETQYF.